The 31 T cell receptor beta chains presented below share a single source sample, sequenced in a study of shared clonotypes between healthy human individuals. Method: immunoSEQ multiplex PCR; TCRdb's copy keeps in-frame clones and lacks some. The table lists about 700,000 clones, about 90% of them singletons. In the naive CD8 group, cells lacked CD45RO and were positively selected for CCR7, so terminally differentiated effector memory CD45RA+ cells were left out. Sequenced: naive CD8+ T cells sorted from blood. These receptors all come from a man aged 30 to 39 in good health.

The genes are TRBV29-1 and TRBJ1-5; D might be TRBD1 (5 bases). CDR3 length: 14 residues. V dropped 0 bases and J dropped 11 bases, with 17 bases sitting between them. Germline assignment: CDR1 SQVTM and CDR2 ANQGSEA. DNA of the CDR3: TGCAGCGTTGAAGACCCGGTGAAGGGACCGGCCCAGCATTTT. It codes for CSVEDPVKGPAQHF.

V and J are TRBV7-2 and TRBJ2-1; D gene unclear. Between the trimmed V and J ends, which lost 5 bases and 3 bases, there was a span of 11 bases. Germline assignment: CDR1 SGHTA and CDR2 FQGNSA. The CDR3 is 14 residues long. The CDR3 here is CASSPFPVYNEQFF. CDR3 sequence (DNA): TGTGCCAGCAGCCCCTTCCCAGTCTACAATGAGCAGTTCTTC.

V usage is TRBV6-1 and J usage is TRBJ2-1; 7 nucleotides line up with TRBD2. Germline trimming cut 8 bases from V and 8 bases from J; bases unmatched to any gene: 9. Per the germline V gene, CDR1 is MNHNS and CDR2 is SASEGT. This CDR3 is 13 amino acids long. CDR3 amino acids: CASLWTSTYEQFF. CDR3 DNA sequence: TGTGCCAGCCTTTGGACTAGTACCTATGAGCAGTTCTTC.

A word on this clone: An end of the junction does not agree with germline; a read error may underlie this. CDR3 nucleotide sequence: TGTGCCAGCAGTGGAGACAACTACTTGTTT. Protein product: CASSGDNYLF. The rearrangement links TRBV2 to TRBJ2-3, with D unresolved. Germline V CDR1 and CDR2: SNHLY, FYNNEI. This CDR3 region has 10 residues. The full variable domain, in which reference TRBV2 and TRBJ2-3 provide the parts outside the CDR3, is EPEVTQTPSHQVTQMGQEVILRCVPISNHLYFYWYRQILGQKVEFLVSFYNNEISEKSEIFDDQFSVERPDGSNFTLKIRSTKLEDSAMYFCASSGDNYLFGPGTRLTVL.

The DNA for the CDR3 is TGTGCCAGCAGTTTAAGTCTAGCTGGCGGGGAGCTGTTTTTT. Translating gives CASSLSLAGGELFF. The chain carries TRBV27 and TRBJ2-2, with D tentatively TRBD2 (5 bases). Germline V gene sequence: CDR1 MNHEY, CDR2 SMNVEV (reference sequence). CDR3 length equals 14 residues. Trimming pared 2 bases from V and 7 bases from J, leaving 11 bases between.

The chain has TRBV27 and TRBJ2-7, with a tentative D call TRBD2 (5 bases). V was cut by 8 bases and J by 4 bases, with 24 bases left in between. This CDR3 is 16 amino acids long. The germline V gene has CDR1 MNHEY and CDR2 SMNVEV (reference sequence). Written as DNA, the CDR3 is TGTGCCAGCCGCTCAGCCCAAGGGTGGGAGACGTACGAGCAGTACTTC. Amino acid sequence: CASRSAQGWETYEQYF.

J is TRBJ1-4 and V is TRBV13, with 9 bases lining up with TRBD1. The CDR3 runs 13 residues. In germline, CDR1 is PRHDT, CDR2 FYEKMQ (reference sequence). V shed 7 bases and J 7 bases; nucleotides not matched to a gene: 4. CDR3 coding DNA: TGTGCCAGCAACGACAGGGGGAGTGAAAAACTGTTTTTT. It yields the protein CASNDRGSEKLFF. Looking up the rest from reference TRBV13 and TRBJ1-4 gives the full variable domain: AAGVIQSPRHLIKEKRETATLKCYPIPRHDTVYWYQQGPGQDPQFLISFYEKMQSDKGSIPDRFSAQQFSDYHSELNMSSLELGDSALYFCASNDRGSEKLFFGSGTQLSVL.

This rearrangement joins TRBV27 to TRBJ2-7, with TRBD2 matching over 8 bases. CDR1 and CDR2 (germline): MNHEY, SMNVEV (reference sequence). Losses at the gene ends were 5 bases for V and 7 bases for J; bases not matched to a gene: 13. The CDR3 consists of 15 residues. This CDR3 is CASSRGGYGPKEQYF. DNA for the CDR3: TGTGCCAGCAGTCGGGGGGGTTACGGACCAAAAGAGCAGTACTTC.

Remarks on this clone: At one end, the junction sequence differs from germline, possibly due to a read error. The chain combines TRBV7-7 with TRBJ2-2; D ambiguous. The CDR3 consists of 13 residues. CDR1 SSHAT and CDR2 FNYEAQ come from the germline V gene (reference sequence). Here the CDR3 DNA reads TGTGCTAGCAGCTCTTCCAAAATCGGGGAGCTGTTTTTT. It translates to CASSSSKIGELFF. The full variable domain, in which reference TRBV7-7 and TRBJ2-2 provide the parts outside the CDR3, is GAGVSQSPRYKVTKRGQDVTLRCDPISSHATLYWYQQALGQGPEFLTYFNYEAQPDKSGLPSDRFSAERPEGSISTLTIQRTEQRDSAMYRCASSSSKIGELFFGEGSRLTVL.

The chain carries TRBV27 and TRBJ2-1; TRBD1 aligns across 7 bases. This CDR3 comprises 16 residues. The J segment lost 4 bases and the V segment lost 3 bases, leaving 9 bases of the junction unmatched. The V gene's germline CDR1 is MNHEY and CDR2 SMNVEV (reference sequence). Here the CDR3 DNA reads TGTGCCAGCAGTTTCCTCGGGACAGACCGATACAATGAGCAGTTCTTC. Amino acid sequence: CASSFLGTDRYNEQFF.

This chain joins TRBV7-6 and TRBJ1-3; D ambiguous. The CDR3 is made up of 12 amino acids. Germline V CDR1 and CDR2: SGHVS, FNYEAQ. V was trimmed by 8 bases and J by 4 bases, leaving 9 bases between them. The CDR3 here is CASSTPGNTIYF. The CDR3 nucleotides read TGTGCCAGCTCCACACCAGGAAACACCATATATTTT.

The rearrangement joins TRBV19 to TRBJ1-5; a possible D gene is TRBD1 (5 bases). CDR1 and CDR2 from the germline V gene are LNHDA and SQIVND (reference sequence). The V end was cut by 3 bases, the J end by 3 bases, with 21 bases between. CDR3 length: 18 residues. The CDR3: CASSIRPDRVTFNQPQHF. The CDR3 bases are TGTGCCAGTAGTATCAGACCTGACAGAGTTACATTCAATCAGCCCCAGCATTTT.

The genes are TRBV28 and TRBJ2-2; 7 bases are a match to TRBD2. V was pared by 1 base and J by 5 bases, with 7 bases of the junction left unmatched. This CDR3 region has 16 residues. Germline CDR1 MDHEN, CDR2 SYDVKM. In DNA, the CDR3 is TGTGCCAGCAGTTTATTGGGCGGGAGCGAGACCGGGGAGCTGTTTTTT. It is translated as CASSLLGGSETGELFF.

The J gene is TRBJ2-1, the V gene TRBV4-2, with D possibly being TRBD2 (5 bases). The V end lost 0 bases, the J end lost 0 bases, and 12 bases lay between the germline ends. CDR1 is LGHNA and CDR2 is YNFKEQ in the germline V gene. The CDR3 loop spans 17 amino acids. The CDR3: CASSQDGGLSSYNEQFF. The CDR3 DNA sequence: TGTGCCAGCAGCCAAGATGGCGGGTTGAGCTCCTACAATGAGCAGTTCTTC.

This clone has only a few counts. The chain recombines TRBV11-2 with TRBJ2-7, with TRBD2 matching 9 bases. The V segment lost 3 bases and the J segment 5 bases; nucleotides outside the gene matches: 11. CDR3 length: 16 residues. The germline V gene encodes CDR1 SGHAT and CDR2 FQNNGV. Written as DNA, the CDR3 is TGTGCCAGCAGCTTGGGGCGTAGCGGGAGTTTCCACGAGCAGTACTTC. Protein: CASSLGRSGSFHEQYF. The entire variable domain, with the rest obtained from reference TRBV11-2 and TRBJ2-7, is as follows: EAGVAQSPRYKIIEKRQSVAFWCNPISGHATLYWYQQILGQGPKLLIQFQNNGVVDDSQLPKDRFSAERLKGVDSTLKIQPAKLEDSAVYLCASSLGRSGSFHEQYFGPGTRLTVT.

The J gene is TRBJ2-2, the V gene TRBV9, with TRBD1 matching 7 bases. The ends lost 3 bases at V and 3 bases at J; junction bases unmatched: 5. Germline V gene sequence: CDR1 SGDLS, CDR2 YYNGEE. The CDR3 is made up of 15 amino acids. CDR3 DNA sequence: TGTGCCAGCAGCGAGGACAGGACACACACCGGGGAGCTGTTTTTT. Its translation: CASSEDRTHTGELFF.

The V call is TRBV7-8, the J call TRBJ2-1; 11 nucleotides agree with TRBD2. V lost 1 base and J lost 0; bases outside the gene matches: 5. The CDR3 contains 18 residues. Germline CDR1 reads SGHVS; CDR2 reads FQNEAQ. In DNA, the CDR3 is TGTGCCAGCAGCTTAGGGGTAGCGGGAGGGAGCTCCTACAATGAGCAGTTCTTC. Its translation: CASSLGVAGGSSYNEQFF.

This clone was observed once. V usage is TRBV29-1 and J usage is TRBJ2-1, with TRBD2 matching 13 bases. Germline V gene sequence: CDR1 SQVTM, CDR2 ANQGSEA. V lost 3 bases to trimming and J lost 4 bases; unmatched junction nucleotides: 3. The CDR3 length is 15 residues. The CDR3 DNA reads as TGCAGCGTTGAGGGGACTAGCGGGGAATACAATGAGCAGTTCTTC. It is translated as CSVEGTSGEYNEQFF.

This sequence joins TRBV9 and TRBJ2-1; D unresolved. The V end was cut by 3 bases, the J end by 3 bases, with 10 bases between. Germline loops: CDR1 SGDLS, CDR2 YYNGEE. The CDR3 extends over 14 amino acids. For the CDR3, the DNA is TGTGCCAGCAGCGCTTTCTATGGCTACAATGAGCAGTTCTTC. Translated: CASSAFYGYNEQFF.

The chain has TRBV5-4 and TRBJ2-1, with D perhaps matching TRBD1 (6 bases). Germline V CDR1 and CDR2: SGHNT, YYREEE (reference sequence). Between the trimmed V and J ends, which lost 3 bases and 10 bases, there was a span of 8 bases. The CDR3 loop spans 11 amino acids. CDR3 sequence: CASSSGTEQFF. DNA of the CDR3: TGTGCCAGCAGCTCCGGGACAGAGCAGTTCTTC.

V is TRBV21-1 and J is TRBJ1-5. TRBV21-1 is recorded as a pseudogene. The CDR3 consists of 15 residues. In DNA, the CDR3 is TGTGCCAGCAGCACAGGGACTCAGAGACGTCAGCCCCAGCATTTT. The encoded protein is CASSTGTQRRQPQHF.

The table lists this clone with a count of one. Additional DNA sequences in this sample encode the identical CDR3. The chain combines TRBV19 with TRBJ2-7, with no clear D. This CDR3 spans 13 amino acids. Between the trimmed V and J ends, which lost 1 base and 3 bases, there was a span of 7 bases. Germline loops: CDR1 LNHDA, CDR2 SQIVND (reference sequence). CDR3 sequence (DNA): TGTGCCAGTAGTATAGTAGGCAGCTACGAGCAGTACTTC. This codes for CASSIVGSYEQYF.

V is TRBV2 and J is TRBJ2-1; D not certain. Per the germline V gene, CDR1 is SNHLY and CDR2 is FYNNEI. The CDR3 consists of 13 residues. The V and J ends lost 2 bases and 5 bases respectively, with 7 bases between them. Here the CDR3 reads CASSERVNNEQFF. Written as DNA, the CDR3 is TGTGCCAGCAGTGAAAGGGTCAACAATGAGCAGTTCTTC.

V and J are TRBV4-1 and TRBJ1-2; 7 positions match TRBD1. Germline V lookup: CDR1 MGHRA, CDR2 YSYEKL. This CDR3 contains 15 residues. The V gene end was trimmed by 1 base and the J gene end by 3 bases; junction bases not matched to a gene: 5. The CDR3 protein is CASSQVEGADYGYTF. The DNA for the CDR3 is TGCGCCAGCAGCCAAGTAGAGGGGGCGGACTATGGCTACACCTTC.

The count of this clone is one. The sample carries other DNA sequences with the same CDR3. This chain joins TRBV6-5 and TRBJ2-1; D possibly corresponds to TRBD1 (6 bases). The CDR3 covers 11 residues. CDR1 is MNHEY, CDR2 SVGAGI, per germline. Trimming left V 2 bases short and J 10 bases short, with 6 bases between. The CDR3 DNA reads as TGTGCCAGCAGTTACGGGACAGAGCAGTTCTTC. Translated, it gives CASSYGTEQFF.

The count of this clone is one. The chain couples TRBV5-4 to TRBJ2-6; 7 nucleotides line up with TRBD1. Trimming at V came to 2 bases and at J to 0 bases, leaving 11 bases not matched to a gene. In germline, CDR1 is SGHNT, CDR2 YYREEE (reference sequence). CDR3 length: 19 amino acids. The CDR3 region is CASSLDRVRGPSGANVLTF. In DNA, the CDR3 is TGTGCCAGCAGCTTAGACAGGGTGAGAGGACCCTCTGGGGCCAACGTCCTGACTTTC.

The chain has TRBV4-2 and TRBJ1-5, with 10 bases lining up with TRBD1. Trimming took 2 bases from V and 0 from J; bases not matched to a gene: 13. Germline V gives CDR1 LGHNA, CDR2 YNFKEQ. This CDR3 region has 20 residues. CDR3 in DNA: TGTGCCAGCAGCCAACTCCCGGGACAGGGGCCCGAAAATAGCAATCAGCCCCAGCATTTT. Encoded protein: CASSQLPGQGPENSNQPQHF.

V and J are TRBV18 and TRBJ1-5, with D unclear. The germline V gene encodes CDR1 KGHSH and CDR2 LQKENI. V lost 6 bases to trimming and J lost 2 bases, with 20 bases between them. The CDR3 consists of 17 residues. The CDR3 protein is CASSSLGPSAGNQPQHF. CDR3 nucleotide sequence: TGTGCCAGCTCCAGCCTAGGTCCCTCCGCCGGCAATCAGCCCCAGCATTTT.

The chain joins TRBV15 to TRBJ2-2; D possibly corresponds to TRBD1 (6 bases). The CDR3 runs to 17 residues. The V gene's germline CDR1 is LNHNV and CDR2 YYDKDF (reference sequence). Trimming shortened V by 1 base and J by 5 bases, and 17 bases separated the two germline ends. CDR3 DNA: TGTGCCACCAGCAGAGGGGAGCAGGGGCTGCGGACCGGGGAGCTGTTTTTT. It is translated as CATSRGEQGLRTGELFF.

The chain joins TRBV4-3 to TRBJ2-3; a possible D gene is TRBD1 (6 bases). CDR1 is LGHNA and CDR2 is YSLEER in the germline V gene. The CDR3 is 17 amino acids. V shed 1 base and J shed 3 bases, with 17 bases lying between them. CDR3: CASSQGFRGSYTDTQYF. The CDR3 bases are TGCGCCAGCAGCCAAGGTTTTAGGGGGAGTTATACAGATACGCAGTATTTT.

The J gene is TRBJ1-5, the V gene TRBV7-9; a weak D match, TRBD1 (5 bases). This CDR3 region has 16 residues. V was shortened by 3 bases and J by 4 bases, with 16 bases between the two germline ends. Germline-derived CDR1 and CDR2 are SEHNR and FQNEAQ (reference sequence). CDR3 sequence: CASSLTEPQYNQPQHF. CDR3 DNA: TGTGCCAGCAGCTTGACAGAGCCCCAGTATAATCAGCCCCAGCATTTT.